The text below deals with one TCR beta chain. This specimen belongs to a study of cytomegalovirus exposure and HLA in healthy donors. V gave up 0 bases and J gave up 0 bases, with 6 bases separating them. Germline assignment: CDR1 LGHNA and CDR2 YSLEER. This CDR3 spans 15 amino acids. The PCR was carried out with 60 Vbeta primers and 13 Jbeta primers. Repertoires were generated with immunoSEQ multiplex PCR, while TCRdb's copy carries only in-frame clones and drops some. In the table there are about 150,000 clones, roughly 83% of which are singletons. The V call is TRBV4-3, the J call TRBJ1-3; D remains ambiguous. This clonotype was obtained from a man aged 30 to 39 in good health and CMV-seropositive. Sample: PBMCs. CDR3 sequence (DNA): TGCGCCAGCAGCCAAGATGGAGGCTCTGGAAACACCATATATTTT. It encodes CASSQDGGSGNTIYF.